The T cell receptor beta chain under discussion was sequenced for a study of shared clonotypes between healthy human individuals. At the level of the study: Aged between 18 and 49, the donors were a couple of women and a few men.

The germline CDR1 and CDR2 sequences are SNHLY and FYNNEI. Trimming cost V 6 bases and J 12 bases, with 12 bases left between them. This CDR3 comprises 11 residues. The authors loaded 200 ng DNA, about 30,000 T cell genomes, into sorted-subset replicate PCRs. Per the authors' pipeline: Filtering was not the same, since immunoSEQ gave junction-only sequences without quality scores. Using immunoSEQ multiplex PCR, the repertoire was profiled, and TCRdb retains in-frame clones only, with some absent. V, J and clone size are taken as reported in that table, and D and trimming were inferred from the DNA itself. The sample has 170,000 or so clones; about 68% are singletons.

The chain combines TRBV2 with TRBJ2-1; D ambiguous. This receptor was identified in a young man in good health. Sequencing input: memory CD4+ T cells sorted from blood. Noted subset: CD45RA-negative fraction. CDR3 loop: CASSAPERQFF. Written as DNA, the CDR3 is TGTGCCAGCAGCGCCCCGGAAAGGCAGTTCTTC.